A selection of T cell receptor beta chains follows, all from one sample in a study of tumor-infiltrating lymphocytes in primary liver carcinoma. TCRdb passed the multiplex PCR reads through MiXCR, listing each CDR3 protein once. The table records some 87,000 distinct CDR3 sequences, about 70% of them present only once. Sample: tumor-adjacent normal liver tissue. The origin of the receptors is a man aged 35-49 years with primary liver carcinoma and hepatitis B virus infection. The CDR3 runs from the conserved cysteine through the conserved F or W. D genes are given only for firm matches. Only part of the rows carry a size: once, few, many, or a class if the clone is expanded.

j_call,clone_size,d_call,v_call,cdr3_aa,cdr3_nt
TRBJ2-2,.,.,TRBV10-1,CARTWGNTGELFF,TGCGCCAGAACATGGGGCAACACCGGGGAGCTGTTTTTT
TRBJ1-5,.,.,TRBV6-1,CASSVQGIRNQPQHF,TGTGCCAGTAGTGTACAGGGAATTCGCAATCAGCCCCAGCATTTT
TRBJ2-1,.,TRBD2,TRBV11-2,CANSLLTEGRAGGEQFF,TGTGCCAACAGCCTCCTAACAGAGGGGAGGGCCGGCGGTGAGCAGTTCTTC
TRBJ2-1,.,TRBD2,TRBV11-2,CASSWASGRDDNERFF,TGTGCCAGCAGCTGGGCTAGCGGGAGGGATGACAATGAGCGGTTCTTC
TRBJ1-5,many,.,TRBV6-1,CASNIDYSNQPQHF,TGTGCCAGCAACATCGATTATAGCAATCAGCCCCAGCATTTT
TRBJ1-1,.,.,TRBV5-6,CDSRRGPDSNTEVFF,TGTGACAGCAGGAGGGGCCCAGACTCGAACACTGAAGTTTTCTTT
TRBJ2-1,.,.,TRBV29-1,CSVEGWDSPLYEQFF,TGCAGCGTTGAAGGATGGGACTCCCCTCTCTACGAGCAGTTCTTC
TRBJ2-2,once,.,TRBV11-3,CASSLDFSSPSTGELFF,TGTGCCAGCAGCTTAGACTTTAGCTCACCCAGCACCGGGGAGCTGTTTTTT
TRBJ2-1,.,TRBD1,TRBV5-4,CASSQTGGGEQFF,TGTGCCAGCAGCCAGACAGGGGGCGGTGAGCAATTCTTC
TRBJ2-7,.,.,TRBV11-2,CASGRYEQYF,TGTGCCAGCGGGAGGTACGAGCAGTACTTC
TRBJ2-7,.,.,TRBV12-3/TRBV12-4,CGSSGPPRPYEQYF,TGTGGCAGCAGTGGCCCTCCACGACCCTACGAGCAGTACTTC
TRBJ2-7,few,TRBD1,TRBV28,CASSLYPDRTYEQYF,TGTGCCAGCAGTTTATACCCGGACAGGACCTACGAGCAGTACTTC
TRBJ1-3,many,.,TRBV4-2,CASSQQEGSGNTIYF,TGTGCCAGCAGCCAACAGGAAGGCTCTGGAAACACCATATATTTT
TRBJ2-2,.,.,TRBV11-1,CASGLWRETGELLF,TGTGCCAGCGGCTTGTGGCGGGAAACCGGGGAGCTGTTGTTT
TRBJ2-3,once,.,TRBV20-1,CSAPPRGGRSTDTQYF,TGCAGTGCTCCCCCCCGGGGAGGCCGTAGCACAGATACGCAGTATTTT
TRBJ2-7,.,.,TRBV12-3/TRBV12-4,CASSLSAGGDEEYF,TGTGCCAGCAGTTTATCGGCTGGGGGTGACGAGGAATACTTC
TRBJ2-1,.,TRBD2,TRBV11-2,CASAGGDQETRYF,TGTGCTAGCGCGGGGGGGGACCAAGAGACCCGGTACTTC
TRBJ2-5,.,.,TRBV12-3/TRBV12-4,CDSSLVGQETQYF,TGTGACAGCAGTCTAGTCGGACAAGAGACCCAGTACTTC
TRBJ2-1,.,TRBD2,TRBV11-2,CASSLVLAGYNEQFF,TGTGCCAGCAGCTTGGTTTTAGCGGGGTACAATGAGCAGTTCTTC
TRBJ2-5,many,TRBD1,TRBV6-5,CASSLTPGQRQYF,TGTGCCAGCAGTCTAACTCCGGGACAGCGTCAGTACTTC
TRBJ2-1,few,.,TRBV19,CASGPISGSYNEQFF,TGTGCCAGTGGGCCAATAAGCGGCTCCTACAATGAGCAGTTCTTC
TRBJ2-7,.,.,TRBV4-1,CASSPGAGVERYF,TGCGCCAGCAGCCCCGGAGCAGGGGTTGAGCGGTATTTC
TRBJ2-3,.,.,TRBV11-2,CDSSRPAGSTDTQYF,TGTGATAGCAGCCGGCCGGCGGGGAGCACAGATACGCAGTATTTT
TRBJ2-1,.,.,TRBV5-4,CASSLAETKNEQFF,TGTGCCAGCAGCTTGGCCGAGACGAAAAATGAGCAGTTCTTC
TRBJ2-1,once,.,TRBV12-3/TRBV12-4,CPSSSRGALYEQFF,TGTCCCAGCAGTTCCCGTGGAGCTTTGTATGAGCAGTTCTTC
TRBJ2-7,few,.,TRBV28,CATSQEGWAYEQYF,TGTGCCACCAGTCAAGAGGGGTGGGCCTACGAGCAGTACTTC
TRBJ2-7,.,.,TRBV24-1,CATIPGRSYEQYF,TGTGCCACCATCCCAGGGAGGTCCTACGAGCAGTACTTC
TRBJ1-2,.,.,TRBV11-2,CASSLEGNYGNTF,TGTGCCAGCAGCTTAGAGGGGAATTATGGTAACACCTTC
TRBJ2-1,.,.,TRBV4-2,CASSRDWTTGGEQFF,TGTGCCAGCAGCCGAGATTGGACTACGGGCGGTGAGCAGTTCTTC
TRBJ2-3,.,TRBD1,TRBV6-5,CASSNSAQGAPDTQYF,TGTGCCAGCAGTAACTCAGCGCAGGGGGCCCCAGATACGCAGTATTTT
TRBJ2-5,.,.,TRBV19,CASSIGAKGETQYF,TGTGCCAGTAGTATCGGTGCAAAGGGGGAGACCCAGTACTTC
TRBJ1-3,.,.,TRBV12-3/TRBV12-4,CASTLIEKNTIYF,TGTGCCAGCACTTTAATAGAGAAAAACACCATATATTTT
TRBJ2-7,many,TRBD2,TRBV4-1,CASSQDRASGVRYEQYF,TGCGCCAGCAGCCAAGATAGGGCTAGCGGGGTGAGGTACGAGCAGTACTTC
TRBJ2-7,.,.,TRBV12-3/TRBV12-4,CASSAPACEQYF,TGTGCCAGTAGTGCACCAGCCTGCGAGCAGTACTTC
TRBJ2-4,many,.,TRBV29-1,CSVSQGRDIQYF,TGCAGCGTCTCACAGGGACGGGACATTCAGTACTTC
TRBJ1-2,many,.,TRBV6-5,CASSYSTGGRTDYGYTF,TGTGCCAGCAGTTACTCGACAGGTGGAAGAACCGACTATGGCTACACCTTC